This is a list of T cell receptor beta chains from one sample in a study of CD8 T cells in ankylosing spondylitis. TCRdb used MiXCR to reprocess the 5' RACE reads, holding one entry per CDR3 protein. The table includes around 300,000 distinct CDR3 sequences, more than 20% detected once. The sequencing input was blood, either unsorted or a sorted T cell fraction (not recorded which). These receptors all come from a female donor with ankylosing spondylitis or in good health (not recorded which). Each CDR3 is given with its conserved first and last residue. The D gene is left open where the match is weak. Clone size is not always given. Where it is, it says once, few, many or a class for expanded clones.

>few|TRBV6-2/TRBV6-3|TRBD1|TRBJ2-7
TGTGCCAGCAGTCTACCGGGACAGGGAAACTACGAGCAGTACTTC
CASSLPGQGNYEQYF
>few|TRBV5-1|TRBD2|TRBJ2-7
TGCGCCAGCAGATGGACTAGCGGATCCTACGAGCAGTACTTC
CASRWTSGSYEQYF
>few|TRBV9|TRBD2|TRBJ2-1
TGTGCCAGCAGCGGAGTGGGAGGGGTTGAGCAGTTCTTC
CASSGVGGVEQFF
>few|TRBV20-1|TRBD2|TRBJ2-1
TGCAGTGCTAGAGATCATTTCTTCAGCGGGAGGGCCGTAACCTACAATGAGCAGTTCTTC
CSARDHFFSGRAVTYNEQFF
>few|TRBV5-4|.|TRBJ2-1
TGTGCCAGCAGCCGTAGGACTAACCCGAATGAGCAGTTCTTC
CASSRRTNPNEQFF
>.|TRBV9|.|TRBJ2-5
TGTGCCAGCAGCGTAGACCGTCAAGAGACCCAGTACTTC
CASSVDRQETQYF
>.|TRBV12-3/TRBV12-4|.|TRBJ2-1
TGTGCCAGCAGTTTAGGTGCGGGTCCCTACAATGAGCAGTTCTTC
CASSLGAGPYNEQFF
>few|TRBV20-1|.|TRBJ2-5
TGCAGTGCTAGCACTCCCCCCCCGGAGACCCAGTACTTC
CSASTPPPETQYF
>many|TRBV7-8|TRBD2|TRBJ2-1
TGTGCCAGCAGCTTAGACTTAGCGGGAGCGGGGGAGCAGTTCTTC
CASSLDLAGAGEQFF
>many|TRBV20-1|.|TRBJ1-1
TGCAGTGCTAGGACCGCGTCCCAAGCTTTCTTT
CSARTASQAFF
>few|TRBV5-1|.|TRBJ1-4
TGCGCCAGCAGCTTCAACACGGCAACTAATGAAAAACTGTTTTTT
CASSFNTATNEKLFF
>.|TRBV12-3/TRBV12-4|.|TRBJ2-7
TGTGCCAGCAGTCTCGAGCGGGTTGGGGTCGAGCAGTACTTC
CASSLERVGVEQYF
>.|TRBV28|.|TRBJ2-3
TGTGCCAGCAGTACCCAGACAGGGAGGGCAGATACGCAGTATTTT
CASSTQTGRADTQYF
>many|TRBV20-1|.|TRBJ1-2
TGCAGTGCTAAGGGGGGAAGGGGTAACTATGGCTACACCTTC
CSAKGGRGNYGYTF
>few|TRBV5-1|TRBD2|TRBJ2-5
TGCGCCAGCAGCACACCGGGAGGGCAAGAGACCCAGTACTTC
CASSTPGGQETQYF